A single sample gave rise to the 8 T cell receptor beta chains below, sequenced in a study of spatial heterogeneity in lung cancer. TCRdb passed the 5' RACE reads through MiXCR, listing each CDR3 protein once. The profile shows thousands of distinct CDR3 sequences, about 20% of them singletons. Time point described: sample taken at primary tumor resection. Frozen PBMC, nontumor lung or tumor provided whole RNA, which was sequenced unsorted. This specimen consisted of normal lung tissue next to the tumor, obtained at surgery. The receptors were sampled from a female donor with early-stage non-small cell lung cancer.

By share, this clonotype counts as medium-sized (0.01 to 0.1%). A library prepared for alpha chains yielded this beta chain as an off-target read; its size is of little meaning. The rearrangement links TRBV6-1 to TRBJ2-4; the match to TRBD1 covers 7 bases. Germline-derived CDR1 and CDR2 are MNHNS and SASEGT. CDR3 length: 11 amino acids. The V segment lost 6 bases and the J segment 14 bases; nucleotides outside the gene matches: 7. CDR3: CASRADRSEYF. CDR3 in DNA: TGTGCCAGCAGAGCGGACAGGTCAGAGTACTTC.

In this sample, this clonotype is medium-sized (0.01 to 0.1%). This beta chain represents an off-target read in a library built for alpha chains; its size is of limited meaning. The chain employs TRBV7-8 and TRBJ2-5; D possibly uses TRBD1 or TRBD2 (5 bases each). Germline lookup yields CDR1 SGHVS and CDR2 FQNEAQ. Trimming shortened V by 4 bases and J by 5 bases, and 17 bases separated the two germline ends. The CDR3 runs 15 residues. The CDR3 is CASSSAGTRQETQYF. The CDR3 region has the DNA TGTGCCAGCAGCTCCGCCGGGACCCGCCAGGAGACCCAGTACTTC. The full variable domain, its missing parts supplied by reference TRBV7-8 and TRBJ2-5, is GAGVSQSPRYKVAKRGQDVALRCDPISGHVSLFWYQQALGQGPEFLTYFQNEAQLDKSGLPSDRFFAERPEGSVSTLKIQRTQQEDSAVYLCASSSAGTRQETQYFGPGTRLLVL.

By share, this clonotype ranks as medium-sized (0.01 to 0.1%). This beta chain is an off-target read within a library intended for alpha chains, so its frequency means little. The J gene is TRBJ2-1, the V gene TRBV19; 9 positions agree with TRBD1. Trimming removed 6 bases from V and 6 bases from J; junction bases left unmatched: 3. The CDR3 covers 13 residues. Germline V gene data show CDR1 as LNHDA and CDR2 as SQIVND (reference sequence). CDR3 DNA sequence: TGTGCCAGTAGGCCGGACAGGGGCAATGAGCAGTTCTTC. Amino acid sequence: CASRPDRGNEQFF.

Judged by abundance, this clonotype is medium-sized. This beta chain is an off-target read within a library intended for alpha chains, so its frequency means little. The gene calls are TRBV19 and TRBJ1-5; 11 bases are shared with TRBD1. The CDR3 sequence is 15 residues long. J lost 9 bases, V lost 1 base, and 5 bases had no gene match. Germline-derived CDR1 and CDR2 are LNHDA and SQIVND (reference sequence). Here the CDR3 DNA reads TGTGCCAGTAGTATAGTAGGGACAGGGGGTCTGCCCCAGCATTTT. It specifies CASSIVGTGGLPQHF.

About this clonotype: In a library made to pick up alpha chains, this beta chain is a stray read with a size that means little. V is TRBV7-8 and J is TRBJ1-5, with 8 bases identical to TRBD1. The CDR3 is 14 residues long. J was trimmed by 6 bases and V by 5 bases; bases with no gene match: 6. Germline CDR1 SGHVS, CDR2 FQNEAQ. The CDR3 bases are TGTGCCAGCAGCCCCGGACAGGGCAGTCAGCCCCAGCATTTT. As protein: CASSPGQGSQPQHF.

On this clonotype itself: Since it is a stray read in a library aimed at alpha chains, this beta chain has a size that is not meaningful. The rearrangement links TRBV4-1 to TRBJ2-7, with no clear D. The CDR3 runs 14 residues. Trimming removed 6 bases from V and 2 bases from J, with 14 bases in between. Germline lookup yields CDR1 MGHRA and CDR2 YSYEKL. The CDR3 here is CASSPGPRPYEQYF. The CDR3 region has the DNA TGCGCCAGCAGTCCCGGGCCTAGACCCTACGAGCAGTACTTC.

By share, this clonotype counts as medium-sized (0.01 to 0.1%). This beta chain is off target for a library built for alpha chains, so its abundance means little. The chain is built from TRBV16 and TRBJ1-4, with TRBD1 identical over 7 bases. Germline trimming cut 2 bases from V and 8 bases from J; bases unmatched to any gene: 2. There are 13 residues in the CDR3. Germline loops: CDR1 KGHSY, CDR2 FQNENV. The CDR3, as DNA: TGTGCCAGCAGCCAAGGGACAGCCGAAAAACTGTTTTTT. It encodes CASSQGTAEKLFF.

For this clonotype: In a library made to pick up alpha chains, this beta chain is a stray read with a size that means little. The rearrangement links TRBV29-1 to TRBJ2-6, with D perhaps TRBD1 (6 bases). This CDR3 contains 11 residues. From germline, CDR1 is SQVTM and CDR2 ANQGSEA. The V and J ends lost 6 bases and 8 bases respectively, with 8 bases between them. The CDR3, as DNA: TGCAGCGTAGACAGGCCCAACGTCCTGACTTTC. Translating it yields CSVDRPNVLTF.